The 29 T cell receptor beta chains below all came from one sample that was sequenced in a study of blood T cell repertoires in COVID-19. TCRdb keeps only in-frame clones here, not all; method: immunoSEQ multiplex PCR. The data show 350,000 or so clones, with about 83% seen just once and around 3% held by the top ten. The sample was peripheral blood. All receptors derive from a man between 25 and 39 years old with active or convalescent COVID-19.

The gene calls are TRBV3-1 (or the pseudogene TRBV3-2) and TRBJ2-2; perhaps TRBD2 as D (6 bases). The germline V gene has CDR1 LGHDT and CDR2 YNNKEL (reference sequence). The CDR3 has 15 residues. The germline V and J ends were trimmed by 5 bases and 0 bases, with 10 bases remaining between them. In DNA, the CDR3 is TGTGCCAGCAGCACCCGGGACTCGAACACCGGGGAGCTGTTTTTT. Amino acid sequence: CASSTRDSNTGELFF.

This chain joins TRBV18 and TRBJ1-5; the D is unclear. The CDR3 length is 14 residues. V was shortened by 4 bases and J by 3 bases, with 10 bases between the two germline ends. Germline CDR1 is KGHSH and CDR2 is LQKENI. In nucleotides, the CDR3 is TGTGCCAGCTCACGCGGCCAGACCAATCAGCCCCAGCATTTT. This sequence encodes CASSRGQTNQPQHF.

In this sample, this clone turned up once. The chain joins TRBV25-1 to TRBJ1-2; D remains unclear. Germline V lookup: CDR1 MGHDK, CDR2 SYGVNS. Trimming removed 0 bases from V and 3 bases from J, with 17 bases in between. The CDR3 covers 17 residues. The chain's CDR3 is CASSEYREIDSHYGYTF. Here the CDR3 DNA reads TGTGCCAGCAGTGAATATCGGGAGATAGATAGCCACTATGGCTACACCTTC.

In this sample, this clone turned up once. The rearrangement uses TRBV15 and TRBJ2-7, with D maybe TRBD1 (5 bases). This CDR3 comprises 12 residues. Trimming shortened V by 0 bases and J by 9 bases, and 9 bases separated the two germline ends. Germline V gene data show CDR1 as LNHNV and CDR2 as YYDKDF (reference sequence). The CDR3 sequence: CATSREDGAQYF. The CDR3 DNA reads TGTGCCACCAGCAGAGAAGATGGGGCGCAGTACTTC.

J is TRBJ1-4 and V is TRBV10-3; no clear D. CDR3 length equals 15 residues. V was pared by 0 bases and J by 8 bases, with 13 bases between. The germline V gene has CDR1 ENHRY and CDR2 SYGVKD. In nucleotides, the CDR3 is TGTGCCATCAGTGAGTCGAGGGTTCTCGGGGAAAAACTGTTTTTT. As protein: CAISESRVLGEKLFF.

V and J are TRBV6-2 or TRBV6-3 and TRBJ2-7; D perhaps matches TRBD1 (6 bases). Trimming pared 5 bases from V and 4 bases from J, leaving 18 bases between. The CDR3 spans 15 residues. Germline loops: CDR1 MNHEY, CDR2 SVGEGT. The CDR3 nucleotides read TGTGCCAGCAGTCGGCCCGGGACATTTACATACGAGCAGTACTTC. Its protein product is CASSRPGTFTYEQYF.

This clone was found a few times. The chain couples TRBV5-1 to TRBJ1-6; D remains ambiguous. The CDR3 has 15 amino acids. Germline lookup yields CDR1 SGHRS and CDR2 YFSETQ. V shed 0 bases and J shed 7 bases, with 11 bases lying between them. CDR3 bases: TGCGCCAGCAGCTTGGTGAGCATGAGGAATTCACCCCTCCACTTT. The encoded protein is CASSLVSMRNSPLHF.

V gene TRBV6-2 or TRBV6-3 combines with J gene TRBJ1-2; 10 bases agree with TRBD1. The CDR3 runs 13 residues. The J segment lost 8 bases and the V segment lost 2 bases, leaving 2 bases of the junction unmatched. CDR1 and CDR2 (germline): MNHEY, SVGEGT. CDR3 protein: CASSYEGQGGYTF. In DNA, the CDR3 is TGTGCCAGCAGTTACGAGGGACAGGGGGGCTACACCTTC.

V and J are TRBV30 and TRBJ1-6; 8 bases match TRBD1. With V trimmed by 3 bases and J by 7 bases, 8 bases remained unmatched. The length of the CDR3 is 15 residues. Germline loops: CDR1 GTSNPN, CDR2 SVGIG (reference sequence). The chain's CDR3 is CAWSPPDRANSPLHF. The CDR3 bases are TGTGCCTGGAGCCCCCCGGACAGGGCGAATTCACCCCTCCACTTT.

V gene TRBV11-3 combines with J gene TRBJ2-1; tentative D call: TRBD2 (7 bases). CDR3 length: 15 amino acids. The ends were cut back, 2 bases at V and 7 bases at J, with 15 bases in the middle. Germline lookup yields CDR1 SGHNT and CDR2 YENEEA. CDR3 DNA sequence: TGTGCCAGCAGCTTAATGGGGGGGCCGGGGAATGAGCAGTTCTTC. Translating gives CASSLMGGPGNEQFF.

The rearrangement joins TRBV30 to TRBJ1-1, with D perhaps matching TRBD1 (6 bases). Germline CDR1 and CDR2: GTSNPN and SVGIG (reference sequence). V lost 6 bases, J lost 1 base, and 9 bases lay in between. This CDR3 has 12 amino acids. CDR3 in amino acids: CACTTGNTEAFF. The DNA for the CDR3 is TGTGCCTGCACGACAGGGAACACTGAAGCTTTCTTT.

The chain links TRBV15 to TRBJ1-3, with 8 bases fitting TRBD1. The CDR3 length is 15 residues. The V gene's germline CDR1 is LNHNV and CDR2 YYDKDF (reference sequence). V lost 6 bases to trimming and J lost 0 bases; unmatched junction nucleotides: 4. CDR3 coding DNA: TGTGCCACCAGAAAGGACAGGGTCTCTGGAAACACCATATATTTT. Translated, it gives CATRKDRVSGNTIYF.

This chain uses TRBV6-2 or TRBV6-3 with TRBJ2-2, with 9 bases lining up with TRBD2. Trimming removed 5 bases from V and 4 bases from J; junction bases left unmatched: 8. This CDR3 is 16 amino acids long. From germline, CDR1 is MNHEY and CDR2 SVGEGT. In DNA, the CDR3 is TGTGCCAGCAGTGGACAGCGGGGGGTCTCCACCGGGGAGCTGTTTTTT. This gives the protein CASSGQRGVSTGELFF.

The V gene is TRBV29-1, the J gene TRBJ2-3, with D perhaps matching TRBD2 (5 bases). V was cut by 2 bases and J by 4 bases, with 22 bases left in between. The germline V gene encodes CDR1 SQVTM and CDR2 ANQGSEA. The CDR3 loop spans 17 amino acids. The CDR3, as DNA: TGCAGCGTTGAACCTAGGAATAGGGTAACTAGTGCAGATACGCAGTATTTT. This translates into CSVEPRNRVTSADTQYF.

The CDR3 here is CASSLFSVAYNEQFF. Written as DNA, the CDR3 is TGTGCCAGCAGCTTATTCTCGGTTGCTTACAATGAGCAGTTCTTC. The V call is TRBV7-3, the J call TRBJ2-1, with unresolved D. From germline, CDR1 is SGHTA and CDR2 FQGTGA. V lost 2 bases, J lost 4 bases, and 12 bases lay in between. The CDR3 has 15 residues.

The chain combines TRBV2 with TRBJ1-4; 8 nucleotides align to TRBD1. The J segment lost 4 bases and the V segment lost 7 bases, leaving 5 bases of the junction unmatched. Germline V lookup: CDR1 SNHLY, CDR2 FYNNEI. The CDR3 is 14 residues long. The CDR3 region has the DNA TGTGCCAGCACCCGGGACAGGCGTAATGAAAAACTGTTTTTT. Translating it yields CASTRDRRNEKLFF.

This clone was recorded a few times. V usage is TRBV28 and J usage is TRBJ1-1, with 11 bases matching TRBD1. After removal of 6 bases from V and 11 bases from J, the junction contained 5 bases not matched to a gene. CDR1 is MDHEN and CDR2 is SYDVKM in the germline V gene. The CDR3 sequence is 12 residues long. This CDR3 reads CASRDRGLGAFF. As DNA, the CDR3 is TGTGCCAGCAGGGACAGGGGGCTTGGGGCTTTCTTT.

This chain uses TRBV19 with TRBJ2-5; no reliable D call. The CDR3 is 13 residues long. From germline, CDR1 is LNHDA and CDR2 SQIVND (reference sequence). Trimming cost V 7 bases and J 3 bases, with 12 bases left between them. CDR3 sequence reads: CASKETVKETQYF. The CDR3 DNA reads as TGTGCCAGTAAGGAGACGGTGAAAGAGACCCAGTACTTC.

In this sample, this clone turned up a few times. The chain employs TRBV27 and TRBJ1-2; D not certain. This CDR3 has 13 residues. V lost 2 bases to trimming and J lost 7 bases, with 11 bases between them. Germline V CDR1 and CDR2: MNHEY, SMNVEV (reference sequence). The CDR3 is CASSLDIGGGYTF. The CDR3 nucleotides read TGTGCCAGCAGTTTAGATATCGGCGGTGGCTACACCTTC.

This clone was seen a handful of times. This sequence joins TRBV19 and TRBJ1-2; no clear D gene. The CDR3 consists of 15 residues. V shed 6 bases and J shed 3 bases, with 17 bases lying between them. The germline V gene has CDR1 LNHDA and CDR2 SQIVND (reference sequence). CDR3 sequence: CASRILGVDDYGYTF. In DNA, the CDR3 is TGTGCCAGTAGGATTCTCGGGGTCGACGACTATGGCTACACCTTC.

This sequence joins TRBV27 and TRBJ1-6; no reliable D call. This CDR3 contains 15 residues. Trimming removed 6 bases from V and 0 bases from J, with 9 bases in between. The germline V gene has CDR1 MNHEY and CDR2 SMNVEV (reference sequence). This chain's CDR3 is CASRVPSSYNSPLHF. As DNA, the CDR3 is TGTGCCAGCAGAGTCCCGAGCTCCTATAATTCACCCCTCCACTTT.

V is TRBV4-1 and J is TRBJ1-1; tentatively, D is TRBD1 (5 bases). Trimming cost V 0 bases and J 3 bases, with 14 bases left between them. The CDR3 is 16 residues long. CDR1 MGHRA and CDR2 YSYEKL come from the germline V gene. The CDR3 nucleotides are TGCGCCAGCAGCCAAGATCAGGGTAGAGTTGACACTGAAGCTTTCTTT. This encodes CASSQDQGRVDTEAFF.

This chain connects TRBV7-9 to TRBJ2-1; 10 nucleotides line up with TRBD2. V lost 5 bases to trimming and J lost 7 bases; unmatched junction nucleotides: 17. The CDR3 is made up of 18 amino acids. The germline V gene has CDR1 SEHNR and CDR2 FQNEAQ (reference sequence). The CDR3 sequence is CASSPPILSGGPHNEQFF. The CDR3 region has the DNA TGTGCCAGCAGCCCACCGATACTTAGCGGGGGGCCTCATAATGAGCAGTTCTTC.

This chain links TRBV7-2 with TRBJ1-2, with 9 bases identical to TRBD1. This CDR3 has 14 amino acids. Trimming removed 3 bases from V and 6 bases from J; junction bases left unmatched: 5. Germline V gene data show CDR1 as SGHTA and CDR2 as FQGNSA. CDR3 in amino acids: CASSLRDRAHGYTF. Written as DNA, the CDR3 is TGTGCCAGCAGCTTGCGGGACAGGGCCCATGGCTACACCTTC.

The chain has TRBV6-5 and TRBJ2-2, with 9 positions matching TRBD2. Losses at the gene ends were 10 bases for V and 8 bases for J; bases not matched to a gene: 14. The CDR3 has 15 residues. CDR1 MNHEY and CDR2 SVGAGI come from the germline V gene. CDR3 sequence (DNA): TGTGCCACCACGGAGGCTAGCGGGAAGAGGGGGGAGCTGTTTTTT. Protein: CATTEASGKRGELFF.

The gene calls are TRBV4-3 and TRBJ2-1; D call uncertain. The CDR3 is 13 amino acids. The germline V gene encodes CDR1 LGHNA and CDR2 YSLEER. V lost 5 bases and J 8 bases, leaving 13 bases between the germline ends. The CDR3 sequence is CASSVRNWDEQFF. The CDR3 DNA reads TGCGCCAGCAGCGTCAGGAATTGGGATGAGCAGTTCTTC.

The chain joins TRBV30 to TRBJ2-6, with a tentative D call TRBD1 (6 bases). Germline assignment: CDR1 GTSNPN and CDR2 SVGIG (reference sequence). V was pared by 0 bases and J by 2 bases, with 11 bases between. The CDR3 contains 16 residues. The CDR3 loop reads CAWSVPTGTGANVLTF. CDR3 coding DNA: TGTGCCTGGAGTGTACCAACAGGGACTGGGGCCAACGTCCTGACTTTC.

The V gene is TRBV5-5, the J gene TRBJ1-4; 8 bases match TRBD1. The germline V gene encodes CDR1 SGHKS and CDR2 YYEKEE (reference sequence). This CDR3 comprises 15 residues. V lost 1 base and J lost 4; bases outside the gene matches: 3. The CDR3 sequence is CASSLSGQVNEKLFF. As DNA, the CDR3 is TGTGCCAGCAGCTTGTCGGGACAGGTTAATGAAAAACTGTTTTTT.

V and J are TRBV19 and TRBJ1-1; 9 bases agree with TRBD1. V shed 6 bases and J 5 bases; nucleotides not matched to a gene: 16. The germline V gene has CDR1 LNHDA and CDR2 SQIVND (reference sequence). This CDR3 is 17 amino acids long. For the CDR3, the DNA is TGTGCCAGTAGCGATCTGCCGATGGGGACAGGGAAGACTGAAGCTTTCTTT. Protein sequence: CASSDLPMGTGKTEAFF.